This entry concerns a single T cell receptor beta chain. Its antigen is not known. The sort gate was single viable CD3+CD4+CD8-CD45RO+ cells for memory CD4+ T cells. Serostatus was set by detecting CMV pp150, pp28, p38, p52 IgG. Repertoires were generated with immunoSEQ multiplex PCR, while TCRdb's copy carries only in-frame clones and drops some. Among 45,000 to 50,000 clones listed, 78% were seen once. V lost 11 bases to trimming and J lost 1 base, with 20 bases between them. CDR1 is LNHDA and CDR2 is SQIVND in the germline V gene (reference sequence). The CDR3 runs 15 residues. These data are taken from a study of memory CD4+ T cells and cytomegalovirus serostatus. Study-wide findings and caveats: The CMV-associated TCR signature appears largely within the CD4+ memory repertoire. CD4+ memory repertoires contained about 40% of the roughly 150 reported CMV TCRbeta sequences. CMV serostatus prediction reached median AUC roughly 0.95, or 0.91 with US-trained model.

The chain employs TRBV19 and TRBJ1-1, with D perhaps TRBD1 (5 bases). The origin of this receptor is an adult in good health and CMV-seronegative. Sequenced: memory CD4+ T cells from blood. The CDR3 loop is CAVQGTALGNTEAFF. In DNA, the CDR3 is TGTGCCGTCCAAGGGACGGCTTTGGGGAACACTGAAGCTTTCTTT.